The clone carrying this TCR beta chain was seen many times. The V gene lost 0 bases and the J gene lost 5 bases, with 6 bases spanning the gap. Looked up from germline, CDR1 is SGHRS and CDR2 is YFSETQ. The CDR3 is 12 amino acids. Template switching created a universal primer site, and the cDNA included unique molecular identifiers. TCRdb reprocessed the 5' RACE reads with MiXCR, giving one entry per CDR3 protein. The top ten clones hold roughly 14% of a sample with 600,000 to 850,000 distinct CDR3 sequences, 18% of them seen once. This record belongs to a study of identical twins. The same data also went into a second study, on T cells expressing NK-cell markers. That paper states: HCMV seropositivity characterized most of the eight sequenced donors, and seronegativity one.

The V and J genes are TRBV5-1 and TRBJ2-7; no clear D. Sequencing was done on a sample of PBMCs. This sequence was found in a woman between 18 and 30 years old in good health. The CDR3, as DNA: TGCGCCAGCAGCTTGGACTACAACGAGCAGTACTTC. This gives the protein CASSLDYNEQYF.